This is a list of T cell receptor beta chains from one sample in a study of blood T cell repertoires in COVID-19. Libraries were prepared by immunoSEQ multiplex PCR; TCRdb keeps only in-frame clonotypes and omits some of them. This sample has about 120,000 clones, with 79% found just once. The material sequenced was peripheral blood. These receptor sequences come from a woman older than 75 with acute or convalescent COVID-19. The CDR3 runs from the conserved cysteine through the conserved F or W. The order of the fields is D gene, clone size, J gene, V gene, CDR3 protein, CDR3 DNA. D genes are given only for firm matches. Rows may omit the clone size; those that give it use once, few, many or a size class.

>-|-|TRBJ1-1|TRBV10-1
CASSESRGYAEAFF
TGCGCCAGCAGTGAGTCGAGGGGGTACGCTGAAGCTTTCTTT
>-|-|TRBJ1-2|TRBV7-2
CASSPRDATIYGYTF
TGTGCCAGCAGCCCTCGGGATGCAACGATTTATGGCTACACCTTC
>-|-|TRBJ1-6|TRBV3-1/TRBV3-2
CASSQAPTAENSPLHF
TGTGCCAGCAGCCAAGCACCGACAGCAGAGAATTCACCCCTCCACTTT
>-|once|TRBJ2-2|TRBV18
CASSPGQNTGELFF
TGTGCCAGCTCACCGGGACAGAACACCGGGGAGCTGTTTTTT
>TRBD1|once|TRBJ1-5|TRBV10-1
CASSPFIGTARSNQPQHF
TGCGCCAGCAGTCCTTTTATTGGGACAGCCCGAAGCAATCAGCCCCAGCATTTT
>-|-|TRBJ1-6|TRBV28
CASRIEEGPLHF
TGTGCCAGCAGGATTGAGGAGGGACCCCTCCACTTT
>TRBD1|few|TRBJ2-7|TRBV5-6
CASSLTGGGYEQYF
TGTGCCAGCAGCTTGACAGGGGGCGGGTACGAGCAGTACTTC
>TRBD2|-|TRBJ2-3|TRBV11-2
CASSNGGNWITDTQYF
TGTGCCAGCAGCAACGGGGGGAACTGGATCACAGATACGCAGTATTTT
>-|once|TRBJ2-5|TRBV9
CASSVTQQETQYF
TGTGCCAGCAGCGTAACACAGCAAGAGACCCAGTACTTC
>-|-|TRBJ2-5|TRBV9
CASSVQGVGETQYF
TGTGCCAGCAGCGTACAAGGGGTCGGGGAGACCCAGTACTTC
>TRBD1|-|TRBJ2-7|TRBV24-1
CATSAPDRGGSYEQYF
TGTGCCACCAGTGCCCCTGACAGGGGGGGGTCCTACGAGCAGTACTTC
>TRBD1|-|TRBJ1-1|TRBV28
CASSRLNRGQAFF
TGTGCCAGCAGTCGATTAAACAGGGGGCAAGCTTTCTTT
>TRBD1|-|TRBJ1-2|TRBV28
CASSLGQGSSGYTF
TGTGCCAGCAGTTTGGGACAGGGATCGTCCGGCTACACCTTC
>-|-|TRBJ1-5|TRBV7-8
CASSLASGANQPQHF
TGTGCCAGCAGCTTAGCCTCAGGTGCCAATCAGCCCCAGCATTTT
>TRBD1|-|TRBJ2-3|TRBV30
CAWSPGQGKTDTQYF
TGTGCCTGGAGTCCCGGACAGGGTAAAACAGATACGCAGTATTTT
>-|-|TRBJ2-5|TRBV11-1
CASSLGLQETQYF
TGTGCCAGCAGCTTAGGACTGCAAGAGACCCAGTACTTC